This TCR beta chain was found in a study of CD8 T cells in ankylosing spondylitis. The CDR3 runs 16 residues. Germline-derived CDR1 and CDR2 are ENHRY and SYGVKD. Trimming cost V 6 bases and J 3 bases; bases outside gene matches: 10. This clonotype was detected only a few times. What it recognizes is unknown. The study, taken as a whole, reports: Significantly higher representation of disease-linked clones was reported for matched ankylosing spondylitis synovial fluid. For ankylosing spondylitis blood, a TCR beta motif of about 8 highly homologous variants appeared characteristic. CD8+ by phenotype, disease-linked clones were relatively rare in peripheral blood.

Preparation of TCR beta libraries was done by quantitative 5'-RACE with molecular barcodes. TCRdb called the 5' RACE reads again in MiXCR, with one record for every CDR3 protein. The sample carries 250,000 to 400,000 distinct CDR3 sequences, more than 9% recorded once. The sequence came from a female donor with ankylosing spondylitis or in good health (not recorded which). Source material: blood, either unsorted or a sorted T cell fraction (not recorded which). The gene calls are TRBV10-3 and TRBJ1-1, with 10 bases matching TRBD1. Here the CDR3 reads CAISGGQGRGDTEAFF. DNA for the CDR3: TGTGCCATCAGCGGGGGACAGGGGCGAGGGGACACTGAAGCTTTCTTT.